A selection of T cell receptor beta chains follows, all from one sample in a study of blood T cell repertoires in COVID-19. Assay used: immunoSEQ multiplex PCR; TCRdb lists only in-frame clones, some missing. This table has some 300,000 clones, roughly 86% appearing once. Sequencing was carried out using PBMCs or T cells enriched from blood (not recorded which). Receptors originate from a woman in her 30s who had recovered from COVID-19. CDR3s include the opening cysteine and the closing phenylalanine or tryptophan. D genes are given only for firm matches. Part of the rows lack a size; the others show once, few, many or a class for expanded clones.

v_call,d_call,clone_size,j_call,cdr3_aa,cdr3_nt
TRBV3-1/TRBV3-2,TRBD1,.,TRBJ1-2,CASSQHGTAPTYGYTF,TGTGCCAGCAGCCAACACGGGACAGCACCCACTTATGGCTACACCTTC
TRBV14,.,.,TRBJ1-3,CASSQVRGRASGNTIYF,TGTGCCAGCAGCCAAGTCCGCGGCAGGGCCTCTGGAAACACCATATATTTT
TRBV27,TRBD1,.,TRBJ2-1,CASSSSPDRENEQFF,TGTGCCAGCAGTTCTTCCCCGGACAGGGAGAATGAGCAGTTCTTC
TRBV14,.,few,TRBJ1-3,CASNPRGYGNTIYF,TGTGCCAGCAACCCACGCGGTTACGGAAACACCATATATTTT
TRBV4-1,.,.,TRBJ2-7,CASSLRSPTGRSDYEQYF,TGCGCCAGCAGCCTGCGATCCCCGACAGGACGAAGCGACTACGAGCAGTACTTC
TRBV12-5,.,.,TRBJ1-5,CASGLVTAGYSNQPQHF,TGTGCTAGTGGTTTGGTAACGGCGGGATATAGCAATCAGCCCCAGCATTTT
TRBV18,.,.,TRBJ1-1,CASSPPGRSNTEAFF,TGTGCCAGCTCACCACCGGGCAGGTCGAACACTGAAGCTTTCTTT
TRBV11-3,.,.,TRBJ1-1,CASSLGGGRLNTEAFF,TGTGCCAGCAGCTTAGGTGGCGGGCGGTTAAACACTGAAGCTTTCTTT
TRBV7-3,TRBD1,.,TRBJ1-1,CASSQDRVTEAFF,TGTGCCAGCAGCCAGGACAGGGTCACTGAAGCTTTCTTT
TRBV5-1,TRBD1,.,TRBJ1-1,CASSRQGAKTEAFF,TGCGCCAGCAGCCGCCAGGGGGCAAAGACTGAAGCTTTCTTT
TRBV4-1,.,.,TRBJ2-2,CASSQDPGGRGTGELFF,TGCGCCAGCAGCCAAGATCCCGGGGGGCGCGGCACCGGGGAGCTGTTTTTT
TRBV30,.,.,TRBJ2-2,CAWRRHYVQGGTGELFF,TGTGCCTGGAGACGACATTATGTTCAGGGGGGCACCGGGGAGCTGTTTTTT
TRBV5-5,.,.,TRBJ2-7,CASSLDAGGISYEQYF,TGTGCCAGCAGCTTGGATGCGGGCGGGATTAGCTACGAGCAGTACTTC
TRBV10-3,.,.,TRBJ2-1,CAISGNIRDYNEQFF,TGTGCCATCAGTGGAAACATCCGGGACTACAATGAGCAGTTCTTC
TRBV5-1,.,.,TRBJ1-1,CASSFKMNTEAFF,TGCGCCAGCAGCTTCAAAATGAACACTGAAGCTTTCTTT
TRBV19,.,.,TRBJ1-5,CASSLRDISNQPQHF,TGTGCCAGTAGTCTCCGGGACATTAGCAATCAGCCCCAGCATTTT
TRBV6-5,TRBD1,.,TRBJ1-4,CASSNRGGEEKLFF,TGTGCCAGCAGCAACAGGGGTGGGGAAGAAAAACTGTTTTTT
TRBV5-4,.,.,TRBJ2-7,CASSFKPRGEQYF,TGTGCCAGCAGCTTTAAACCCAGGGGCGAGCAGTACTTC
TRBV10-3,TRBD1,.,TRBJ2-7,CAISDQGTDILYEQYF,TGTGCCATCAGTGACCAGGGGACAGATATCCTCTACGAGCAGTACTTC
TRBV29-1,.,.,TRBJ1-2,CSVEQGSLYGYTF,TGCAGCGTAGAACAGGGATCCCTCTATGGCTACACCTTC
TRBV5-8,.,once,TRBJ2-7,CASREWGLYEQYF,TGTGCCAGCAGGGAATGGGGCTTGTACGAGCAGTACTTC
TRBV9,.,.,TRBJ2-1,CASSSRDTHYNEQFF,TGTGCCAGCAGCTCCCGGGACACCCATTACAATGAGCAGTTCTTC
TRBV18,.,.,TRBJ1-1,CASSPPWGRTNTEAFF,TGTGCCAGCTCACCACCGTGGGGCAGAACGAACACTGAAGCTTTCTTT
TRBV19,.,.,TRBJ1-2,CASSTLQGTGYTF,TGTGCCAGTAGTACCCTACAGGGTACAGGCTACACCTTC
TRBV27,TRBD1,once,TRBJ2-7,CASSQSGQGSYEQYF,TGTGCCAGCAGTCAAAGCGGACAGGGAAGCTACGAGCAGTACTTC
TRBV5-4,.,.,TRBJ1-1,CASSLVRGTEAFF,TGTGCCAGCAGCTTGGTCCGGGGCACTGAAGCTTTCTTT
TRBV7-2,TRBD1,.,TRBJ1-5,CASSSRDRGQPQHF,TGTGCCAGCAGCTCCCGGGACAGGGGCCAGCCCCAGCATTTT
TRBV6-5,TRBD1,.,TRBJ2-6,CASLDRAGANVLTF,TGTGCCAGTTTGGACAGGGCTGGGGCCAACGTCCTGACTTTC
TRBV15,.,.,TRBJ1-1,CATREVPNTEAFF,TGTGCCACCCGAGAGGTTCCGAACACTGAAGCTTTCTTT
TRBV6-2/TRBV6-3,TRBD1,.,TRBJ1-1,CASSYIIGQDLNTEAFF,TGTGCCAGCAGTTACATTATCGGACAGGACCTGAACACTGAAGCTTTCTTT
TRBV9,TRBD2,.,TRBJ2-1,CASSEAGGDYNEQFF,TGTGCCAGCAGCGAGGCGGGAGGGGACTACAATGAGCAGTTCTTC
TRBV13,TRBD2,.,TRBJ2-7,CASSRSTSPRGEQYF,TGTGCCAGCAGCCGATCGACTAGCCCCCGGGGGGAGCAGTACTTC
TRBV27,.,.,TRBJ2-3,CASSWARGATDTQYF,TGTGCCAGCAGTTGGGCCAGGGGGGCCACAGATACGCAGTATTTT
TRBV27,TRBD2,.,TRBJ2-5,CASSLNGLAGGPKTQYF,TGTGCCAGCAGTTTAAACGGGCTAGCGGGAGGGCCAAAGACCCAGTACTTC
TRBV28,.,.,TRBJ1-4,CASSLVTRGDTNEKLFF,TGTGCCAGCAGTTTGGTCACCCGGGGGGACACTAATGAAAAACTGTTTTTT
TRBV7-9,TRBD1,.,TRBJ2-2,CASSPTGGRASWSGELFF,TGTGCCAGCAGCCCAACAGGGGGGCGCGCGTCTTGGTCCGGGGAGCTGTTTTTT
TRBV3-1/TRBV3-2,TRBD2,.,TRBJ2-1,CASSQDRASGTLTQFF,TGTGCCAGCAGCCAAGATAGGGCTAGCGGGACTTTAACGCAGTTCTTC
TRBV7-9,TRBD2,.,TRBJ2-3,CASSLVGREGLTDTQYF,TGTGCCAGCAGCTTAGTAGGGCGGGAGGGCCTAACGGATACGCAGTATTTT
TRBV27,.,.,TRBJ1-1,CASSFSTLTWGSEAFF,TGTGCCAGCAGTTTCTCCACGTTAACATGGGGCTCTGAAGCTTTCTTT
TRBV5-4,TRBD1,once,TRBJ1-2,CASTVERGHYGYTF,TGTGCCAGCACCGTTGAGAGGGGGCATTATGGCTACACCTTC
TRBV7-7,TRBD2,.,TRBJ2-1,CASSQIGGLVGNEQFF,TGTGCTAGCAGCCAAATAGGGGGACTAGTTGGGAATGAGCAGTTCTTC